The TCR beta chain described here comes from a study of high-grade serous ovarian cancer treatment subgroups. In the study overall: On average, roughly 14,000 reads and 7,494 unique TCR beta rearrangements were obtained per sample.

As to this clone: The antigen remains undetermined.

The protocol was immunoSEQ multiplex PCR, while the TCRdb copy is restricted to in-frame clones and leaves out a portion. This sample has around 8,000 clones, with 62% found just once. Tumor samples were obtained before definitive surgery or chemotherapy. The V end was cut by 0 bases, the J end by 15 bases, with 13 bases between. The CDR3 extends over 12 amino acids. Germline values: CDR1 SGHRS, CDR2 YFSETQ. Regarding the study as a whole: TCR clonal relatedness correlated positively with neoantigen level.

Sequencing used tumor tissue. V and J are TRBV5-1 and TRBJ2-1; the D call may be TRBD1 or TRBD2 (5 bases each). The TCR comes from a human donor with high-grade serous ovarian cancer. This CDR3 reads CASSLGDDRRFF. The CDR3 coding sequence is TGCGCCAGCAGCTTGGGGGACGACAGAAGGTTCTTC.